The 5 T cell receptor beta chains in this list originate from one sample, sequenced in a study of blood T cells in healthy people across ages. The use of a sample-barcoded 5' primer and a J-beta primer mix characterized a second PCR of roughly 7 to 11 cycles. Using its own MiXCR run on the 5' RACE reads, TCRdb lists one record per CDR3 protein. The sample lists approximately 800,000 distinct CDR3 sequences, under 80% occurring once. Sequencing used blood. These TCRs come from a man aged 30 to 39 in good health.

V usage is TRBV7-9 and J usage is TRBJ2-3, with a tentative D call TRBD2 (7 bases). V was cut by 3 bases and J by 2 bases, with 15 bases left in between. From germline, CDR1 is SEHNR and CDR2 FQNEAQ (reference sequence). This CDR3 contains 16 residues. The CDR3 nucleotides read TGTGCCAGCAGCTTTGGACGGGGGGCATTCACAGATACGCAGTATTTT. Residues: CASSFGRGAFTDTQYF.

The genes are TRBV7-8 and TRBJ2-1, with 9 positions matching TRBD2. Trimming cost V 4 bases and J 4 bases; bases outside gene matches: 5. CDR3 size: 15 residues. Germline V lookup: CDR1 SGHVS, CDR2 FQNEAQ. CDR3 amino acids: CASSYLAGAYNEQFF. As DNA, the CDR3 is TGTGCCAGCAGCTACTTAGCGGGGGCTTACAATGAGCAGTTCTTC.

The rearrangement joins TRBV20-1 to TRBJ1-5, with 7 positions matching TRBD1. The trim removed 3 bases at V and 6 bases at J, leaving 11 bases unmatched. Germline CDR1 DFQATT, CDR2 SNEGSKA (reference sequence). The CDR3 runs 15 residues. CDR3 residues: CSARTGRVMGQPQHF. DNA for the CDR3: TGCAGTGCTAGGACAGGGAGGGTCATGGGTCAGCCCCAGCATTTT.

This clonotype was observed a handful of times. The rearrangement joins TRBV2 to TRBJ2-3, with D unclear. This CDR3 comprises 13 residues. Germline CDR1 is SNHLY and CDR2 is FYNNEI. V shed 1 base and J shed 2 bases, with 4 bases lying between them. CDR3 region: CASSEGITDTQYF. The DNA of the CDR3 is TGTGCCAGCAGTGAAGGTATCACAGATACGCAGTATTTT.

The chain recombines TRBV9 with TRBJ2-1; TRBD2 aligns across 12 bases. CDR3 size: 20 residues. V was pared by 4 bases and J by 1 base, with 15 bases of the junction left unmatched. Germline V gene sequence: CDR1 SGDLS, CDR2 YYNGEE. The CDR3: CASSPRTSGVGVRSYNEQFF. As DNA, the CDR3 is TGTGCCAGCAGCCCCCGGACTAGCGGGGTCGGGGTGAGGTCCTACAATGAGCAGTTCTTC.